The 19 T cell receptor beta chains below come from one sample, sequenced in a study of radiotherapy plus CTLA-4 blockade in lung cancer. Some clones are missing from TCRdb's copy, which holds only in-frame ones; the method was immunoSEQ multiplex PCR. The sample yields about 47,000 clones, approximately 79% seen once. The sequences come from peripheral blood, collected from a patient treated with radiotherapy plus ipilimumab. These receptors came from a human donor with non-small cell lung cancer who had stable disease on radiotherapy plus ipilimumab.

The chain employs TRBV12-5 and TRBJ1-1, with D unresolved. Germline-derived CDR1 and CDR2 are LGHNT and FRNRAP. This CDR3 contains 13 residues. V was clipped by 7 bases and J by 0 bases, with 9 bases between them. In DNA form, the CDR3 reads TGTGCTAGTGCCCTCGACATGAACACTGAAGCTTTCTTT. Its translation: CASALDMNTEAFF.

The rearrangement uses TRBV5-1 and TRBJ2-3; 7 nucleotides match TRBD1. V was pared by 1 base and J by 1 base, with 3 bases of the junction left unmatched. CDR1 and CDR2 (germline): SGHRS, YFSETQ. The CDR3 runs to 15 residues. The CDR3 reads CASSLLGTGTDTQYF. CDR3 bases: TGCGCCAGCAGCTTGCTCGGGACAGGCACAGATACGCAGTATTTT.

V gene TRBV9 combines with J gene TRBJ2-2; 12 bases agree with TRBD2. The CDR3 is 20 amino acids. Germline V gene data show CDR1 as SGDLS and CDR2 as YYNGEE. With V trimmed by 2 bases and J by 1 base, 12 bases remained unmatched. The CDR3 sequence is CASSVSLAGGLVGNTGELFF. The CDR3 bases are TGTGCCAGCAGCGTTAGCCTAGCGGGGGGGCTAGTCGGGAACACCGGGGAGCTGTTTTTT.

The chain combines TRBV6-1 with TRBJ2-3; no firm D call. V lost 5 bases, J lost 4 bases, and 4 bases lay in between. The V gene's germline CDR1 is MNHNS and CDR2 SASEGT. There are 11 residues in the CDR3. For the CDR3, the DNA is TGTGCCAGCAGTTGGCCAGATACGCAGTATTTT. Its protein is CASSWPDTQYF.

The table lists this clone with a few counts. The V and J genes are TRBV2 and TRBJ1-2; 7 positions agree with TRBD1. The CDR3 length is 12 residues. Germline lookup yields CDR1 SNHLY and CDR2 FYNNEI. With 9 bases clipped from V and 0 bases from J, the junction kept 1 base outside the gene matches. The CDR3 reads CARQGPNYGYTF. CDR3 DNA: TGTGCCAGACAGGGGCCTAACTATGGCTACACCTTC.

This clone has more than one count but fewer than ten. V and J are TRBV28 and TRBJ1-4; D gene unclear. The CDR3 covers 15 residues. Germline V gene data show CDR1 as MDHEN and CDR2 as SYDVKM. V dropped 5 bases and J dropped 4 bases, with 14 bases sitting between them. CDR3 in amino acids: CASSVHSSGNEKLFF. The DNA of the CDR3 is TGTGCCAGCAGTGTCCACAGTTCTGGTAATGAAAAACTGTTTTTT.

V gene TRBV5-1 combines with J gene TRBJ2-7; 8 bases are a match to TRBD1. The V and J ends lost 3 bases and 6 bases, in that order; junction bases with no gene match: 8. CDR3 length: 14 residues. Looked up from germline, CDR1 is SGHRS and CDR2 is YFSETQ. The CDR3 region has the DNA TGCGCCAGCAGCTATGGACAGGGTAAGGTCGAGCAGTACTTC. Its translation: CASSYGQGKVEQYF.

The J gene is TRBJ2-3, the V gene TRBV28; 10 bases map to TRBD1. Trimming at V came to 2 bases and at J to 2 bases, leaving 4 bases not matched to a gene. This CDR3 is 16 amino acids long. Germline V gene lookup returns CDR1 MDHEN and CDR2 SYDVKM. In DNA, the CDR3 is TGTGCCAGCAGTTTACGACAGGGGGCGCTCACAGATACGCAGTATTTT. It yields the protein CASSLRQGALTDTQYF.

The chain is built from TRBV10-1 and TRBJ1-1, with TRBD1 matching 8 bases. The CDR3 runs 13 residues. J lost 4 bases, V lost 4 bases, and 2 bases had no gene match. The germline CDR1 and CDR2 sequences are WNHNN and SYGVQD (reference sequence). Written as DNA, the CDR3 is TGCGCCAGCAGTGGGACAGGGTCCACTGAAGCTTTCTTT. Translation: CASSGTGSTEAFF.

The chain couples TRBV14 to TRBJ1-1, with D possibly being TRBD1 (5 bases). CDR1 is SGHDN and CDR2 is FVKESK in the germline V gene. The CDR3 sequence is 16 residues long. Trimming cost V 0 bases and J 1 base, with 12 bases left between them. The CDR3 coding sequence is TGTGCCAGCAGCCAAGATCTTGGGACGGCGAACACTGAAGCTTTCTTT. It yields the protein CASSQDLGTANTEAFF.

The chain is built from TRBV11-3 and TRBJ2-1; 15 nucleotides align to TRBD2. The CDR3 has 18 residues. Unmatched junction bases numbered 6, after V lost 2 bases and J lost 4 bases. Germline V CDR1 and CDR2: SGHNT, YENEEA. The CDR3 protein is CASSLRGLAGGSYNEQFF. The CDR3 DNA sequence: TGTGCCAGCAGCTTAAGAGGACTAGCGGGGGGGTCGTACAATGAGCAGTTCTTC.

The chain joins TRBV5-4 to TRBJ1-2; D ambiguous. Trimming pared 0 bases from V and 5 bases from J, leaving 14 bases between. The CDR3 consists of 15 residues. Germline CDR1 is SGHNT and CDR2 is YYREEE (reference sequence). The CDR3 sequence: CASSLVGRADYGYTF. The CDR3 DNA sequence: TGTGCCAGCAGCTTGGTGGGCCGGGCCGATTATGGCTACACCTTC.

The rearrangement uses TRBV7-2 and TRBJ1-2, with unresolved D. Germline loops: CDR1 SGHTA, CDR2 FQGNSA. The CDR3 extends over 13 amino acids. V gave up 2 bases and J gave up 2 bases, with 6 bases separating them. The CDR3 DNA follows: TGTGCCAGCAGCTTATACATAAACTATGGCTACACCTTC. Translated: CASSLYINYGYTF.

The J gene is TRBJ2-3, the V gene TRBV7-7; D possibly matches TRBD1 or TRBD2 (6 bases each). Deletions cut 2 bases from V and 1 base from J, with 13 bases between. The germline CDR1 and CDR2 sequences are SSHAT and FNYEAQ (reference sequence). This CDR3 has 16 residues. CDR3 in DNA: TGTGCCAGCAGCTTATCGCCCGGGGGCGGCACAGATACGCAGTATTTT. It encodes CASSLSPGGGTDTQYF.

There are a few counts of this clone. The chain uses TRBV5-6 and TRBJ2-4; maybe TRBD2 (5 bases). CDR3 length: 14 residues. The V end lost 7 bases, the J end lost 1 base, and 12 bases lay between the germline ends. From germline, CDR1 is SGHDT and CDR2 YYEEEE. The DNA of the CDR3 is TGTGCCAGCGGGCTTAGGGAGGCCAAAAACATTCAGTACTTC. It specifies CASGLREAKNIQYF. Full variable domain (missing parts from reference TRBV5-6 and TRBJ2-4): DAGVTQSPTHLIKTRGQQVTLRCSPKSGHDTVSWYQQALGQGPQFIFQYYEEEERQRGNFPDRFSGHQFPNYSSELNVNALLLGDSALYLCASGLREAKNIQYFGAGTRLSVL.

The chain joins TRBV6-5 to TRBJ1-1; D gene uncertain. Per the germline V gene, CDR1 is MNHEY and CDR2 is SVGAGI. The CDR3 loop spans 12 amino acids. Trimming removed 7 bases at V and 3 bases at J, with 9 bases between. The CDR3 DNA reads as TGTGCCAGCACCGCGTTAGACACTGAAGCTTTCTTT. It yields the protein CASTALDTEAFF.

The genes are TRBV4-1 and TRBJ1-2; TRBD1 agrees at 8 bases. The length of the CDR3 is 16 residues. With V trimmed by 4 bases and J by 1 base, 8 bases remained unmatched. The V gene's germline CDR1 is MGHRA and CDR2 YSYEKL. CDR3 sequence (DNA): TGCGCCAGCAGCCTCACCCTCGGACAGGGTAACTATGGCTACACCTTC. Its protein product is CASSLTLGQGNYGYTF.

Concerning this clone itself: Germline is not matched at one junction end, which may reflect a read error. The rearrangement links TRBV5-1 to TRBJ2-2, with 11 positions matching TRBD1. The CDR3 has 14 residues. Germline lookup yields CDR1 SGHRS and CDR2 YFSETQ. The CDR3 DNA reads TGCGCCAGCGGGGACAGGGGGAACACCAGGGAGCTGTTTTTT. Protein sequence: CASGDRGNTRELFF.

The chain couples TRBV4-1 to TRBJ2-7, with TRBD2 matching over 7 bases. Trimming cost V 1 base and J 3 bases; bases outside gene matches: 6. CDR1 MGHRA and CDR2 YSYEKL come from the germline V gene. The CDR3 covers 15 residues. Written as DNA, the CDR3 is TGCGCCAGCAGCCAAGTGGGAGGGACTTACTACGAGCAGTACTTC. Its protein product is CASSQVGGTYYEQYF.